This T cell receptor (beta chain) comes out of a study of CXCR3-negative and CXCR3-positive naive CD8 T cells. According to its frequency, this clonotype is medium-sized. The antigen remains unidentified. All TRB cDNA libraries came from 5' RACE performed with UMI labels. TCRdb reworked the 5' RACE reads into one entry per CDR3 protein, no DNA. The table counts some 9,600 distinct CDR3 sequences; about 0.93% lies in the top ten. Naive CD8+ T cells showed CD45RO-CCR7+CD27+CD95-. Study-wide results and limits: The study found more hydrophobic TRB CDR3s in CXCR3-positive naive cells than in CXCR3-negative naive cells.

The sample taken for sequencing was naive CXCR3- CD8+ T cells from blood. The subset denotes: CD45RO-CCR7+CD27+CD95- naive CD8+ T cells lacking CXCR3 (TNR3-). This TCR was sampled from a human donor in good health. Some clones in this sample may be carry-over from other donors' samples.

The CDR3 loop is CASSEASGGGETQYF. V is TRBV10-2 and J is TRBJ2-5; the TRBD2 assignment by TCRdb is unverifiable without DNA. CDR3 length equals 15 residues. Germline V gene lookup returns CDR1 WSHSY and CDR2 SAAADI.